This is a list of T cell receptor beta chains from one sample in a study of blood T cell repertoires in COVID-19. Assay used: immunoSEQ multiplex PCR; TCRdb lists only in-frame clones, some missing. The sample yields approximately 40,000 clones, around 90% seen once. Source material: peripheral blood. Receptor source: a man in his fifties or sixties with acute or convalescent COVID-19. CDR3s include the opening cysteine and the closing phenylalanine or tryptophan. The order of the fields is J gene, clone size, D gene, V gene, CDR3 protein, CDR3 DNA. The D gene is left open where the match is weak. The listing skips clone size in some rows; elsewhere it reads once, few, many or a size class.

TRBJ2-1	NA	NA	TRBV18	CASSPLVGDEQFF	TGTGCCAGCTCACCTCTCGTAGGGGATGAGCAGTTCTTC
TRBJ2-5	NA	NA	TRBV5-1	CASSPGWETQYF	TGCGCCAGCAGCCCGGGATGGGAGACCCAGTACTTC
TRBJ2-3	NA	NA	TRBV9	CASSVGRAIADTQYF	TGTGCCAGCAGCGTAGGCAGGGCAATTGCAGATACGCAGTATTTT
TRBJ2-7	NA	TRBD1	TRBV5-4	CASSPQGANEQYF	TGTGCCAGCAGCCCTCAGGGGGCCAACGAGCAGTACTTC
TRBJ2-1	NA	TRBD2	TRBV5-4	CASSKLAGGNEQFF	TGTGCCAGCAGCAAACTAGCGGGAGGCAATGAGCAGTTCTTC
TRBJ1-4	NA	TRBD1	TRBV4-3	CASSQGRGHRSNEKLFF	TGCGCCAGCAGCCAAGGCAGGGGGCATAGATCTAATGAAAAACTGTTTTTT
TRBJ1-1	once	NA	TRBV7-8	CASSTPGQNTEAFF	TGTGCCAGCAGCACCCCGGGACAGAACACTGAAGCTTTCTTT
TRBJ1-2	NA	TRBD1	TRBV11-2	CASSPGTGNLHYGYTF	TGTGCCAGCAGCCCAGGGACAGGCAATCTACACTATGGCTACACCTTC
TRBJ2-2	NA	NA	TRBV5-1	CARHQGASGELFF	TGCGCCCGCCACCAGGGTGCGTCCGGGGAGCTGTTTTTT
TRBJ2-2	NA	TRBD1	TRBV5-1	CASSYRGQGPGELFF	TGCGCCAGCAGCTATAGGGGACAGGGTCCCGGGGAGCTGTTTTTT
TRBJ1-2	NA	NA	TRBV19	CASSNRERNSYTF	TGTGCCAGTAGTAACAGGGAGAGGAACAGCTACACCTTC
TRBJ1-5	NA	NA	TRBV3-1/TRBV3-2	CASSQQGQPQHF	TGTGCCAGCAGCCAGCAGGGTCAGCCCCAGCATTTT
TRBJ1-2	once	TRBD1	TRBV5-6	CASRVGTGYGYTF	TGTGCCAGCAGAGTCGGGACAGGTTATGGCTACACCTTC
TRBJ2-5	NA	NA	TRBV6-5	CATGLGETQYF	TGTGCCACCGGACTGGGAGAGACCCAGTACTTC
TRBJ2-5	NA	TRBD2	TRBV5-6	CASSFGGYQETQYF	TGTGCCAGCAGCTTCGGGGGGTACCAAGAGACCCAGTACTTC
TRBJ1-1	NA	NA	TRBV5-8	CASSLSGMIMNTEAFF	TGTGCCAGCAGCTTGTCCGGGATGATCATGAACACTGAAGCTTTCTTT
TRBJ1-6	once	TRBD1	TRBV28	CASSFPLTGVNSPLHF	TGTGCCAGCAGTTTCCCCTTGACAGGGGTAAATTCACCCCTCCACTTT
TRBJ1-3	NA	NA	TRBV10-3	CAIRDIRNTIYF	TGTGCCATCAGGGACATTCGAAACACCATATATTTT
TRBJ2-3	NA	TRBD2	TRBV9	CASSVVTSGSGDTQYF	TGTGCCAGCAGCGTAGTGACTAGCGGGAGTGGAGATACGCAGTATTTT
TRBJ1-2	NA	NA	TRBV6-6	CASSPDRYNYGYTF	TGTGCCAGCAGCCCCGACAGGTACAACTATGGCTACACCTTC
TRBJ2-1	NA	NA	TRBV28	CASPPAGSQVREQFF	TGTGCCAGCCCCCCTGCAGGGTCCCAGGTTCGTGAGCAGTTCTTC
TRBJ1-4	NA	NA	TRBV28	CASSLLAEGLFF	TGTGCCAGCAGTTTACTGGCGGAAGGACTGTTTTTT
TRBJ1-1	NA	NA	TRBV19	CASSRSGRGNTEAFF	TGTGCCAGTAGTAGGTCGGGTCGGGGGAACACTGAAGCTTTCTTT
TRBJ1-2	few	NA	TRBV5-4	CASTQDRNYGYTF	TGTGCCAGCACCCAAGACAGGAACTATGGCTACACCTTC
TRBJ1-2	NA	TRBD1	TRBV27	CASSLFSGTGPGGYTF	TGTGCCAGCAGTTTATTTTCCGGGACAGGACCCGGCGGCTACACCTTC
TRBJ1-6	NA	TRBD1	TRBV27	CASSSSGTGDSPLHF	TGTGCCAGCAGTTCTTCCGGGACAGGGGATTCACCCCTCCACTTT
TRBJ2-3	NA	NA	TRBV21-1	CASSNRRREGGTDTQYF	TGTGCCAGCAGCAATCGACGGAGGGAGGGCGGCACAGATACGCAGTATTTT
TRBJ2-5	NA	TRBD1	TRBV7-9	CASSQGQGETQYF	TGTGCCAGCAGCCAAGGACAGGGGGAGACCCAGTACTTC
TRBJ2-3	NA	TRBD1	TRBV5-4	CASSAWTGADTQYF	TGTGCCAGCAGCGCCTGGACAGGGGCCGATACGCAGTATTTT
TRBJ2-2	NA	TRBD2	TRBV28	CASSLYRRRGRPTGELFF	TGTGCCAGCAGTTTATACCGACGACGCGGGAGGCCGACCGGGGAGCTGTTTTTT
TRBJ2-5	NA	NA	TRBV5-1	CASSSGLLGRETQYF	TGCGCCAGCAGCAGTGGTCTCCTGGGGCGAGAGACCCAGTACTTC
TRBJ1-2	NA	NA	TRBV29-1	CSVETSGTHGYTF	TGCAGCGTTGAAACTAGTGGGACACATGGCTACACCTTC
TRBJ1-2	once	NA	TRBV5-4	CASSFGSGDRYGYTF	TGTGCCAGCAGCTTCGGATCAGGGGATCGCTACGGCTACACCTTC
TRBJ2-5	NA	TRBD2	TRBV7-9	CASSLGTSGIQETQYF	TGTGCCAGCAGCCTCGGGACTAGCGGGATCCAAGAGACCCAGTACTTC
TRBJ2-3	NA	NA	TRBV2	CASVGDFTDTQYF	TGTGCCAGCGTTGGGGACTTCACAGATACGCAGTATTTT
TRBJ2-2	NA	TRBD2	TRBV24-1	CATSDVGGGLAPGELFF	TGTGCCACCAGTGATGTTGGGGGGGGACTAGCGCCCGGGGAGCTGTTTTTT
TRBJ1-3	NA	NA	TRBV7-8	CASSFNRADTIYF	TGTGCCAGCAGCTTTAACAGGGCGGACACCATATATTTT